The sequence of this T cell receptor beta chain was determined in a study of blood T cell repertoires in COVID-19. Cohorts were based on clinical histories the participants reported. Only in-frame clones appear in the TCRdb table, and some are missing; sequencing was by immunoSEQ multiplex PCR. The sample has 250,000 or so clones, under 90% seen once. V lost 2 bases and J 6 bases, leaving 11 bases between the germline ends. This CDR3 has 14 amino acids. Germline V CDR1 and CDR2: LGHNT, FRNRAP. This chain links TRBV12-5 with TRBJ2-1; no reliable D call. The receptor was isolated from a woman between 40 and 50 years old who had been exposed to COVID-19. Sequenced material: PBMCs or T cells enriched from blood (not recorded which). The DNA for the CDR3 is TGTGCTAGTGGTTTGTCTCTATTAATCAATGAGCAGTTCTTC. This sequence encodes CASGLSLLINEQFF.